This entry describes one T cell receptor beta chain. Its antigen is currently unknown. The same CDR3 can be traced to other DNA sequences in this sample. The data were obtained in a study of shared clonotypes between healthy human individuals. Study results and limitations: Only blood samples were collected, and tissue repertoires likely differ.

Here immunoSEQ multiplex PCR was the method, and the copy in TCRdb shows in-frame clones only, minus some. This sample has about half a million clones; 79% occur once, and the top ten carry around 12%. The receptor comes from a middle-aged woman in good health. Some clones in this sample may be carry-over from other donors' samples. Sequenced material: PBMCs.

The chain's CDR3 is CASSLGDREQYF. The CDR3 nucleotides are TGCGCCAGCAGCTTGGGGGACCGCGAACAGTACTTC. The chain is built from TRBV5-1 and TRBJ2-7; D possibly uses TRBD1 or TRBD2 (5 bases each). Germline V gene data show CDR1 as SGHRS and CDR2 as YFSETQ. The CDR3 consists of 12 residues. The V end lost 0 bases, the J end lost 10 bases, and 11 bases lay between the germline ends. Filled out from reference TRBV5-1 and TRBJ2-7, the complete variable domain reads KAGVTQTPRYLIKTRGQQVTLSCSPISGHRSVSWYQQTPGQGLQFLFEYFSETQRNKGNFPGRFSGRQFSNSRSEMNVSTLELGDSALYLCASSLGDREQYFGPGTRLTVT.